The following is a T cell receptor beta chain sequence with its context. This specimen belongs to a study of blood T cell repertoires in COVID-19. Study summary: Specimens from acute and convalescent COVID-19 originated in the United States, Italy and Spain. PBMCs, B-cell-depleted T cells, or T cells provided the cDNA or gDNA that made up the material.

Original methodology: Amplification of reference gene primers provided the estimated nucleated cell counts. Measured with immunoSEQ multiplex PCR; TCRdb has only the in-frame clones, and not every one. The DNA was the basis for D and trimming; V, J and clone size are from that table. The data contain some 250,000 clones, more than 70% of them singletons. Germline V gene lookup returns CDR1 MNHEY and CDR2 SVGAGI. The CDR3 consists of 15 residues. V shed 4 bases and J shed 0 bases, with 10 bases lying between them. The specimen sequenced was peripheral blood. The origin of this receptor is a woman aged 40 to 50 who had recovered from COVID-19. J is TRBJ1-3 and V is TRBV6-5; D not resolved. Here the CDR3 DNA reads TGTGCCAGCAGTTCCCTGGGCTCCTCTGGAAACACCATATATTTT. Encoded protein: CASSSLGSSGNTIYF.